The source of this TCR beta chain is a study of regulatory T cells in long-lasting Graves disease. Study-level background: Recently diagnosed Graves' patients had received antithyroid drugs for under 3 months. Study results and limitations: Persistent cases of Graves' showed reduced TCR diversity relative to newly diagnosed patients.

The V gene lost 0 bases and the J gene lost 8 bases, with 13 bases spanning the gap. The germline gives CDR1 DFQATT, CDR2 SNEGSKA (reference sequence). The CDR3 spans 14 residues. TCR beta libraries were built with iRepertoire HTBI primers and Arm-PCR of CDR3 regions. TCRdb analysed the multiplex PCR reads with MiXCR anew, one entry per CDR3 protein. The data show roughly 420,000 distinct CDR3 sequences, about 15% seen once. As concerns this clonotype: Its antigen is not identified.

As for time point: newly diagnosed GD, antithyroid drugs for less than 3 months. RNA from PBMCs was the source of the TCR library. A further study also used this sample, focusing on T cells in Graves' hyperthyroidism and ophthalmopathy.

The sample was peripheral blood mononuclear cells (PBMCs), taken at new diagnosis, from a patient treated with antithyroid drugs. The receptor's source is a woman aged 18-29 years with Graves disease. The chain is built from TRBV20-1 and TRBJ1-4; tentative D call: TRBD1 (5 bases). The CDR3 DNA follows: TGCAGTGCTAGAGATCGGCCAGGGAGCGAAAAACTGTTTTTT. Translation gives CSARDRPGSEKLFF.